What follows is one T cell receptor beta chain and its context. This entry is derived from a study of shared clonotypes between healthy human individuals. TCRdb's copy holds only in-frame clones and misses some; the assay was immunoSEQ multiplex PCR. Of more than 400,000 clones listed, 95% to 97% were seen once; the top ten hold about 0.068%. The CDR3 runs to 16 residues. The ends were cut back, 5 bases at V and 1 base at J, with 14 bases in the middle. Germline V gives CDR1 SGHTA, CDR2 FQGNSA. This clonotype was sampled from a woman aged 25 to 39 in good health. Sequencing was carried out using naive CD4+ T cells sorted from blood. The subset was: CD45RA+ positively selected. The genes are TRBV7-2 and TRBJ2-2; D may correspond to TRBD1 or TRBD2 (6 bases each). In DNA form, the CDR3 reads TGTGCCAGCAGCACGGACGGGGGCTTGAACACCGGGGAGCTGTTTTTT. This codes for CASSTDGGLNTGELFF. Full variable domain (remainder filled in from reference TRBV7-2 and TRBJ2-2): GAGVSQSPSNKVTEKGKDVELRCDPISGHTALYWYRQSLGQGLEFLIYFQGNSAPDKSGLPSDRFSAERTGGSVSTLTIQRTQQEDSAVYLCASSTDGGLNTGELFFGEGSRLTVL.